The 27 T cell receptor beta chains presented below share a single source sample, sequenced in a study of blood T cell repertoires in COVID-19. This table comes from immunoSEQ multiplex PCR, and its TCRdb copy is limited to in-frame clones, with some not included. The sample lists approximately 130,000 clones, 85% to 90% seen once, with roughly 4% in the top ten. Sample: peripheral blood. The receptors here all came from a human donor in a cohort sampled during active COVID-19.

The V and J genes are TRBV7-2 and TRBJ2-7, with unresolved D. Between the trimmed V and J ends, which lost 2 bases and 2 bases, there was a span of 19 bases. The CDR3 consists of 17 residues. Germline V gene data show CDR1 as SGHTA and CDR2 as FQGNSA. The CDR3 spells CASSLIPLGFETYEQYF. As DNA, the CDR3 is TGTGCCAGCAGCTTAATCCCCCTCGGTTTTGAGACCTACGAGCAGTACTTC.

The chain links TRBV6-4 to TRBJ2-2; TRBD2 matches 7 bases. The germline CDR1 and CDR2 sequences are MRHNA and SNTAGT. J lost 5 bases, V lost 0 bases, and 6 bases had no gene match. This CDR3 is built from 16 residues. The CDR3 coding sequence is TGTGCCAGCAGTGACTCGCCGGGAGGAGGGACCGGGGAGCTGTTTTTT. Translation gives CASSDSPGGGTGELFF.

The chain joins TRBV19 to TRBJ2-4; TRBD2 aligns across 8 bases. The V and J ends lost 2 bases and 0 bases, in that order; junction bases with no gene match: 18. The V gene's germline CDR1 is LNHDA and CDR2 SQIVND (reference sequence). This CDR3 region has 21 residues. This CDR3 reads CASSIFVGGGNRLLAKNIQYF. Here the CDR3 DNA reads TGTGCCAGTAGTATATTTGTTGGCGGGGGGAACAGACTTCTAGCCAAAAACATTCAGTACTTC. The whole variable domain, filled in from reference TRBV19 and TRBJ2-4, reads DGGITQSPKYLFRKEGQNVTLSCEQNLNHDAMYWYRQDPGQGLRLIYYSQIVNDFQKGDIAEGYSVSREKKESFPLTVTSAQKNPTAFYLCASSIFVGGGNRLLAKNIQYFGAGTRLSVL.

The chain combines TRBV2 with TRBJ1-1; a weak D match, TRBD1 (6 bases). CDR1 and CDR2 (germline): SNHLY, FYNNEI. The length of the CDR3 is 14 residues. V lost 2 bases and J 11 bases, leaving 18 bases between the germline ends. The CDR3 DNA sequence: TGTGCCAGCAGTGAATCTACAGGGCCTCGGTTGGCTTTCTTT. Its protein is CASSESTGPRLAFF.

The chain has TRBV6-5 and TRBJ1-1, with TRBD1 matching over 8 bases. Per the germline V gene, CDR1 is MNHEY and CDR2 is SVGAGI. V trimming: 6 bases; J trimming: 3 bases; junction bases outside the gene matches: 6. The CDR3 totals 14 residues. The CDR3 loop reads CASRIGQGHTEAFF. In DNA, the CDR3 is TGTGCCAGCAGGATCGGACAGGGCCACACTGAAGCTTTCTTT.

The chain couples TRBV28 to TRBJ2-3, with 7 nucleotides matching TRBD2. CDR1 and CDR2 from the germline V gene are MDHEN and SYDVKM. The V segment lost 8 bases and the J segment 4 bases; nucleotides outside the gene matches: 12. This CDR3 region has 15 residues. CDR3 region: CASGDYSKRSDTQYF. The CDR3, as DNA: TGTGCCAGCGGGGACTATTCAAAACGATCAGATACGCAGTATTTT.

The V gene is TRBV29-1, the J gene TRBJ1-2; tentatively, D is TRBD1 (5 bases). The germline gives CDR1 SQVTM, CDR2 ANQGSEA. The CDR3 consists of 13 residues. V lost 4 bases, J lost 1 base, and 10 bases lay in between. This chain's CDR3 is CSVGQGGNYGYTF. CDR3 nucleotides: TGCAGCGTTGGGCAGGGAGGTAACTATGGCTACACCTTC.

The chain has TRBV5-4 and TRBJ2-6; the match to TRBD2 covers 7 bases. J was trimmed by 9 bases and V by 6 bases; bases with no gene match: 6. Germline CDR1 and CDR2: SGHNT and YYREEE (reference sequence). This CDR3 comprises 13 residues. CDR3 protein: CASNGLENNVLTF. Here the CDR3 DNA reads TGTGCCAGCAACGGACTAGAGAACAACGTCCTGACTTTC.

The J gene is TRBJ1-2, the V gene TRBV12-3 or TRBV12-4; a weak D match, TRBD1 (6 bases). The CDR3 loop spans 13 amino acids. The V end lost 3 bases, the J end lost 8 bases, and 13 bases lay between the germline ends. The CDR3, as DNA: TGTGCCAGCAGTTTGGGGGCCGGAGCCGGCTACACCTTC. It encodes CASSLGAGAGYTF.

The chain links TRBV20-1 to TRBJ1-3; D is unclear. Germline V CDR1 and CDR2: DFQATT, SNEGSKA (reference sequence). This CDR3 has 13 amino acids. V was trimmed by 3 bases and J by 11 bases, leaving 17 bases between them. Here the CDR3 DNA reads TGCAGTGCTAGTTTGGGCAGGAGGGCGGCCATATATTTT. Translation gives CSASLGRRAAIYF.

The CDR3 nucleotides are TGCAGTGCTACATTCCCAGATACGCAGTATTTT. This codes for CSATFPDTQYF. This chain links TRBV20-1 with TRBJ2-3; D is uncertain. The germline gives CDR1 DFQATT, CDR2 SNEGSKA (reference sequence). The CDR3 has 11 residues. V lost 4 bases to trimming and J lost 4 bases, with 6 bases between them.

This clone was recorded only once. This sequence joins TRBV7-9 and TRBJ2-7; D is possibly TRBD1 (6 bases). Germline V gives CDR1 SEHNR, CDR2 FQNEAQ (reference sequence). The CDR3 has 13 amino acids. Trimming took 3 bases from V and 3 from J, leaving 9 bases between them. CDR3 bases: TGTGCCAGCAGCTTCCGGGACAACTACGAGCAGTACTTC. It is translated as CASSFRDNYEQYF.

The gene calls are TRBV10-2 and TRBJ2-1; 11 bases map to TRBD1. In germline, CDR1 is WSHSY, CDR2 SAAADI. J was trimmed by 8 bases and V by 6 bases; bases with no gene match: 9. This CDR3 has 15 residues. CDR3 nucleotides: TGCGCCAGCAGGGTAGGGACAGGGGGTCCTGATGAGCAGTTCTTC. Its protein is CASRVGTGGPDEQFF.

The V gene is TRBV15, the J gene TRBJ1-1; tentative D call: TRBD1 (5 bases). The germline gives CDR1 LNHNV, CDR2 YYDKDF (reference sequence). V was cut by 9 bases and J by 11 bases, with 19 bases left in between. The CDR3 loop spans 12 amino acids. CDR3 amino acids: CATGGGSAGAFF. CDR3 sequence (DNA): TGTGCCACGGGGGGTGGGTCGGCGGGCGCTTTCTTT.

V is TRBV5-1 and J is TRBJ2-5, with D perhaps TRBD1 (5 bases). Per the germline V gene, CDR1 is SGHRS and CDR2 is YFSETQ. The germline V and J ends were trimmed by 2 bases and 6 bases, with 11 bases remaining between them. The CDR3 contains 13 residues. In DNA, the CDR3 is TGCGCCAGCAGCTTTGGTAGGGGTCAGACCCAGTACTTC. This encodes CASSFGRGQTQYF.

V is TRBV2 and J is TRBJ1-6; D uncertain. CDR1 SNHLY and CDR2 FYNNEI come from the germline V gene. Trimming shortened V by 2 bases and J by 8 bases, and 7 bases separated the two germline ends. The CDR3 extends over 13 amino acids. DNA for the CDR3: TGTGCCAGCAGTGAAAATCAGGATTCACCCCTCCACTTT. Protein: CASSENQDSPLHF. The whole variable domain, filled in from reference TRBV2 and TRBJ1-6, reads EPEVTQTPSHQVTQMGQEVILRCVPISNHLYFYWYRQILGQKVEFLVSFYNNEISEKSEIFDDQFSVERPDGSNFTLKIRSTKLEDSAMYFCASSENQDSPLHFGNGTRLTVT.

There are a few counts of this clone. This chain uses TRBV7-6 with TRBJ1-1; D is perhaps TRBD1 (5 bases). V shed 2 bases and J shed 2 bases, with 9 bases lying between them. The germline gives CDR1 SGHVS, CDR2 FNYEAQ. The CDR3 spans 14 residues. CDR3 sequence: CASSLRQTNTEAFF. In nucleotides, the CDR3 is TGTGCCAGCAGCTTAAGACAGACAAACACTGAAGCTTTCTTT.

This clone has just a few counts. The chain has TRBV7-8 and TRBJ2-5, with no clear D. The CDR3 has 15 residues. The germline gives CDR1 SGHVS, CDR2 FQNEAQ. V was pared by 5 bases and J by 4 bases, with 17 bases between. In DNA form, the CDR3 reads TGTGCCAGCAGCGTAGAGTCAGCGACTCCAGAGACCCAGTACTTC. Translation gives CASSVESATPETQYF. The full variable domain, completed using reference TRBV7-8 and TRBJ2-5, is GAGVSQSPRYKVAKRGQDVALRCDPISGHVSLFWYQQALGQGPEFLTYFQNEAQLDKSGLPSDRFFAERPEGSVSTLKIQRTQQEDSAVYLCASSVESATPETQYFGPGTRLLVL.

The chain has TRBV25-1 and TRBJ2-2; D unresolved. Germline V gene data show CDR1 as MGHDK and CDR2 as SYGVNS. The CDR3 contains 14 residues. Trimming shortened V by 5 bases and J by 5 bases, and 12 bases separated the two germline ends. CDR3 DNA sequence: TGTGCCAGCAGTTCCAAAGCGAGAACCGGGGAGCTGTTTTTT. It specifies CASSSKARTGELFF.

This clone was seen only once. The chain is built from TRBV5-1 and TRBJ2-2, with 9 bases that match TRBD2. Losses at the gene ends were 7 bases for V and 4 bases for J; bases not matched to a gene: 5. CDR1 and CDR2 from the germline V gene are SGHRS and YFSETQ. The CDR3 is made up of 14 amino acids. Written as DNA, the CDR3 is TGCGCCAGCTTTAGCGGGAGCCCCACCGGGGAGCTGTTTTTT. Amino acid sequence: CASFSGSPTGELFF.

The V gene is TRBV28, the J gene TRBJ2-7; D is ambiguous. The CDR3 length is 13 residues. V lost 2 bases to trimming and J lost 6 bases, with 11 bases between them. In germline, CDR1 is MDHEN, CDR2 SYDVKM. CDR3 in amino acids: CASSLPNMSEQYF. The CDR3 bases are TGTGCCAGCAGTTTACCTAATATGAGCGAGCAGTACTTC.

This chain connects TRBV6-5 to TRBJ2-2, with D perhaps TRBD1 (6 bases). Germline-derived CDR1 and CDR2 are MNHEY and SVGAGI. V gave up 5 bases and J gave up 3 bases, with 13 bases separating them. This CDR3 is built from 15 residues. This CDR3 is CASSPTGLDTGELFF. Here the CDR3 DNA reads TGTGCCAGCAGTCCTACAGGGCTGGACACCGGGGAGCTGTTTTTT.

CDR3 sequence (DNA): TGTGCCAGCAGCTGGGGCGTTGGCACTGAAGCTTTCTTT. Residues: CASSWGVGTEAFF. The rearrangement links TRBV5-6 to TRBJ1-1; perhaps TRBD1 as D (5 bases). The CDR3 spans 13 residues. The germline V and J ends were trimmed by 3 bases and 4 bases, with 10 bases remaining between them. Germline-derived CDR1 and CDR2 are SGHDT and YYEEEE. Using reference TRBV5-6 and TRBJ1-1 for the parts outside the CDR3, the full variable domain is DAGVTQSPTHLIKTRGQQVTLRCSPKSGHDTVSWYQQALGQGPQFIFQYYEEEERQRGNFPDRFSGHQFPNYSSELNVNALLLGDSALYLCASSWGVGTEAFFGQGTRLTVV.

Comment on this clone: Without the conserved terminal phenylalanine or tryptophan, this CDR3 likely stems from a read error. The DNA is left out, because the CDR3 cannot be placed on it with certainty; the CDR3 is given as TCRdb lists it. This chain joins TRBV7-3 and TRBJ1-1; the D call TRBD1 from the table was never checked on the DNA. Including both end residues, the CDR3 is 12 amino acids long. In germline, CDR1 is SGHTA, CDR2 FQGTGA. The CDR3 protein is CASSPRQVTGCL.

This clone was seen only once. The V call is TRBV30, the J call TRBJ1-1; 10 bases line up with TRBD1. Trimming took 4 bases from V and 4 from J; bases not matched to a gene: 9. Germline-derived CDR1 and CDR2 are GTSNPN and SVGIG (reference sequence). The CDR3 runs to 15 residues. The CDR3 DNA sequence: TGTGCCTGGACCAACCCGGGACAGGGGATCACTGAAGCTTTCTTT. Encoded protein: CAWTNPGQGITEAFF.

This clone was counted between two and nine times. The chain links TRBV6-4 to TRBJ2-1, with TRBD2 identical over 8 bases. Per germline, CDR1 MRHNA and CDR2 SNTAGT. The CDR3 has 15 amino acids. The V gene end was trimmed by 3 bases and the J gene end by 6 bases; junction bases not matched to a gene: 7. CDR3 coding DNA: TGTGCCAGCAGTGATAGAGCGGGGGACTTCAATGAGCAGTTCTTC. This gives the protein CASSDRAGDFNEQFF.

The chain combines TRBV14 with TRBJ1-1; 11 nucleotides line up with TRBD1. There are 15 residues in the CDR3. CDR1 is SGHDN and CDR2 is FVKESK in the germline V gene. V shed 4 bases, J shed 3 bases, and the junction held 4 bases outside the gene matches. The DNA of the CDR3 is TGTGCCAGCAGCCGGGACAGGGGGTGGTACACTGAAGCTTTCTTT. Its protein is CASSRDRGWYTEAFF.